This is a list of T cell receptor beta chains from one sample in a study of CD8+ T cells in alopecia areata. Data came from immunoSEQ multiplex PCR; TCRdb stores just in-frame clones and leaves some out. The sample contains 100,000 to 150,000 clones, approximately 49% of which appear only once. Material: CD8+ T cells sorted from blood, obtained at week 0. These receptors were collected from a human donor with alopecia areata. CDR3s include the opening cysteine and the closing phenylalanine or tryptophan. The order of the fields is CDR3 DNA, CDR3 protein, clone size, D gene, V gene, J gene. The D gene is left open where the match is weak. Some rows have no size entry. The others give once, few or many, or a class for an expanded clone.

DNA: TGCGCCAGCAGCCAAGATGAGTATTACTCTGGAAACACCATATATTTT
CDR3: CASSQDEYYSGNTIYF
size: .
D: .
V: TRBV4-3
J: TRBJ1-3

DNA: TGTGCCAGCAGTTTCGGACAGACCTACGAGCAGTACTTC
CDR3: CASSFGQTYEQYF
size: few
D: .
V: TRBV27
J: TRBJ2-7

DNA: TGCGCCAGCAGCCAAGCGTCTGGCCGCAATCAGCCCCAGCATTTT
CDR3: CASSQASGRNQPQHF
size: .
D: .
V: TRBV4-3
J: TRBJ1-5

DNA: TGTGCCAGCAGTTGGGACGTGGAACTGTTTTTT
CDR3: CASSWDVELFF
size: few
D: .
V: TRBV6-6
J: TRBJ1-4

DNA: TGTGCCAGCAGCACCATCCCAGGGTCTGAAGCTTTCTTT
CDR3: CASSTIPGSEAFF
size: .
D: .
V: TRBV25-1
J: TRBJ1-1

DNA: TGTGCCAGCAGCCCGACAGTCTACGAGCAGTACTTC
CDR3: CASSPTVYEQYF
size: .
D: .
V: TRBV6-6
J: TRBJ2-7

DNA: TGCAGCGAAGGGAGGACTGAAGCTTTCTTT
CDR3: CSEGRTEAFF
size: few
D: .
V: TRBV29-1
J: TRBJ1-1

DNA: TGTGCCTGGAGTCAACAGGGATGGGGCTACGAGCAGTACTTC
CDR3: CAWSQQGWGYEQYF
size: once
D: .
V: TRBV30
J: TRBJ2-7

DNA: TGCGCCAGCAGCTATCAGAGGGGCACTGAAGCTTTCTTT
CDR3: CASSYQRGTEAFF
size: .
D: .
V: TRBV4-1
J: TRBJ1-1

DNA: TGTGCCTGGACTAGCGGGGGGGAATCAGAGACCCAGTACTTC
CDR3: CAWTSGGESETQYF
size: once
D: TRBD2
V: TRBV30
J: TRBJ2-5

DNA: TGTGCCAGCAGACCAGCGGGGGAGGCAGATACGCAGTATTTT
CDR3: CASRPAGEADTQYF
size: once
D: TRBD2
V: TRBV6-5
J: TRBJ2-3

DNA: TGTGCCAGCAGTTTGGGGTCAGACCGAGGGAGGAACTATGGCTACACCTTC
CDR3: CASSLGSDRGRNYGYTF
size: .
D: .
V: TRBV13
J: TRBJ1-2

DNA: TGTGCCAGCAGCTTGTGGACAGGGGGGAACACTGAAGCTTTCTTT
CDR3: CASSLWTGGNTEAFF
size: once
D: TRBD1
V: TRBV5-4
J: TRBJ1-1

DNA: TGCAGCGTTCAAGGGACAGGGGGAAAGGACACTGAAGCTTTCTTT
CDR3: CSVQGTGGKDTEAFF
size: few
D: TRBD1
V: TRBV29-1
J: TRBJ1-1

DNA: TGTGCCAGCAGCCAAGCGGGGGGCTCTGGGGCCAACGTCCTGACTTTC
CDR3: CASSQAGGSGANVLTF
size: .
D: TRBD2
V: TRBV4-2
J: TRBJ2-6

DNA: TGTGCCAGCAGCCCGCCCCAGGACAAGTCGGAGACCCAGTACTTC
CDR3: CASSPPQDKSETQYF
size: .
D: .
V: TRBV5-4
J: TRBJ2-5

DNA: TGCGCCAGCAGCTTGGGCGAGGGATCGAACACTGAAGCTTTCTTT
CDR3: CASSLGEGSNTEAFF
size: few
D: .
V: TRBV5-1
J: TRBJ1-1

DNA: TGTGCCAGCAGCAACCGCACAGATACGCAGTATTTT
CDR3: CASSNRTDTQYF
size: .
D: .
V: TRBV7-9
J: TRBJ2-3

DNA: TGCGCCAGCAGCCAAGATCGGCCATCTGGTGAAGCTTTCTTT
CDR3: CASSQDRPSGEAFF
size: .
D: .
V: TRBV4-1
J: TRBJ1-1

DNA: TGTGCCAGCAACTTCAGGGGATTGAACACTGAAGCTTTCTTT
CDR3: CASNFRGLNTEAFF
size: .
D: .
V: TRBV5-6
J: TRBJ1-1

DNA: TGTGCCACCAGCACAGGGGGCGAGAACACTGAAGCTTTCTTT
CDR3: CATSTGGENTEAFF
size: .
D: TRBD1
V: TRBV15
J: TRBJ1-1

DNA: TGTGCCAGCAGCGGCGAAGATACGCAGTATTTT
CDR3: CASSGEDTQYF
size: .
D: .
V: TRBV13
J: TRBJ2-3

DNA: TGCGCCAGCAGCCAAGAGCCACTAGCGGGGGAGGGAGATACGCAGTATTTT
CDR3: CASSQEPLAGEGDTQYF
size: once
D: TRBD2
V: TRBV4-1
J: TRBJ2-3

DNA: TGTGCCAGCAGCGCAGACATGAGCTCTGGAAACACCGTATATTTT
CDR3: CASSADMSSGNTVYF
size: .
D: .
V: TRBV7-2
J: TRBJ1-3

DNA: TGTGCCAGCAGCCAGGGACTAGCTAAAAACATTCAGTACTTC
CDR3: CASSQGLAKNIQYF
size: few
D: TRBD2
V: TRBV5-6
J: TRBJ2-4

DNA: TGTGCCAGCAGCTTAGGGGCAGAAGAGACCCAGTACTTC
CDR3: CASSLGAEETQYF
size: once
D: .
V: TRBV5-6
J: TRBJ2-5

DNA: TGTGCCAGCAACTCAGGGGAATCACCCCTCCACTTT
CDR3: CASNSGESPLHF
size: .
D: .
V: TRBV6-5
J: TRBJ1-6

DNA: TGTGCCTGGAGCATTAGTGTTGGGTCACCCCTCCACTTT
CDR3: CAWSISVGSPLHF
size: .
D: .
V: TRBV30
J: TRBJ1-6

DNA: TGCGCCAGCAGCCTAAGCACCGGGGAGCTGTTTTTT
CDR3: CASSLSTGELFF
size: .
D: .
V: TRBV4-1
J: TRBJ2-2

DNA: TGTGCCTGGAGTGTAACCACTGAAGCTTTCTTT
CDR3: CAWSVTTEAFF
size: once
D: .
V: TRBV30
J: TRBJ1-1

DNA: TGTGCCAGCAGCGAAACGCGGGCCTCTAACTATGGCTACACCTTC
CDR3: CASSETRASNYGYTF
size: .
D: .
V: TRBV27
J: TRBJ1-2

DNA: TGTGCCAGCAGCTTGGACGGATACGAGCAGTACTTC
CDR3: CASSLDGYEQYF
size: .
D: .
V: TRBV5-6
J: TRBJ2-7

DNA: TGTGCCAGCAGGGAACTTGAGGGACAGGGAATCTACGAGCAGTACTTC
CDR3: CASRELEGQGIYEQYF
size: few
D: TRBD1
V: TRBV2
J: TRBJ2-7

DNA: TGTGCCAGCAGTTTAGATCGAACGTATTCACCCCTCCACTTT
CDR3: CASSLDRTYSPLHF
size: .
D: .
V: TRBV27
J: TRBJ1-6